A few counts support the clone carrying this TCR beta chain. This entry belongs to a study of blood T cell repertoires in COVID-19. Study details: T cells, B-cell-depleted T cells, or PBMCs provided the cDNA or gDNA that served as material.

The germline CDR1 and CDR2 sequences are MNHNS and SASEGT. Trimming cost V 0 bases and J 2 bases, with 8 bases left between them. CDR3 length equals 16 residues. Individuals drawn from 20 to 25 US areas were about 18 to 95 years old. Cohorts were determined from participant-reported clinical history. Among Cohort 3 donors, those recovered had two negative PCRs, clearance, or symptom resolution. The assay was immunoSEQ multiplex PCR, and TCRdb's table has in-frame clones only and misses some. The sample contains hundreds of thousands of clones, around 90% of which appear only once. This receptor was identified in a woman between 50 and 59 years old who had recovered from COVID-19. Sequencing used PBMCs or T cells enriched from blood (not recorded which). This sequence joins TRBV6-1 and TRBJ2-6, with D possibly matching TRBD2 (6 bases). CDR3 nucleotide sequence: TGTGCCAGCAGTGAAGCGTGGGGGGCTGGGGCCAACGTCCTGACTTTC. Translation gives CASSEAWGAGANVLTF.